This entry lists 2 T cell receptor beta chains sequenced from one sample in a study of the immune and genomic landscape of osteosarcoma. Using immunoSEQ multiplex PCR, the repertoire was profiled, and TCRdb retains in-frame clones only, with some absent. The table lists 6,000 to 7,000 clones, approximately 64% of them singletons. Poor-prognosis osteosarcoma patients supplied post-treatment primary, local recurrence and metastasis tumor specimens. Sequences were obtained from osteosarcoma tumor tissue from the lung. These receptors were obtained from a human donor with osteosarcoma.

V gene TRBV29-1 combines with J gene TRBJ2-2; D possibly matches TRBD1 or TRBD2 (5 bases each). V shed 5 bases and J shed 1 base, with 11 bases lying between them. The length of the CDR3 is 14 residues. In germline, CDR1 is SQVTM, CDR2 ANQGSEA. The CDR3 DNA is TGCAGCGTTCGAAGTGGGGGGAACACCGGGGAGCTGTTTTTT. It translates to CSVRSGGNTGELFF.

This chain uses TRBV4-1 with TRBJ2-5; TRBD1 aligns across 8 bases. Trimming removed 0 bases from V and 6 bases from J; junction bases left unmatched: 9. The CDR3 spans 16 residues. Germline loops: CDR1 MGHRA, CDR2 YSYEKL. CDR3 amino acids: CASSQDFLDRAKTQYF. CDR3 nucleotide sequence: TGCGCCAGCAGCCAAGATTTCCTGGACAGGGCGAAGACCCAGTACTTC.